This T cell receptor (beta chain) was obtained from a study of blood T cell repertoires in COVID-19 (dated by TCRdb to 2020 to 2021). About the full investigation: Samples covering the acute and convalescent phases of COVID-19 were provided by collaborators in the United States, Italy and Spain. Samples were obtained from the ongoing ImmuneRACE study (first 160 participants) and from 1,254 subjects provided by 6 global collaborators. The sample metadata nearly always contained a de-identified subject ID, COVID-19 status, age in years and sex. The prospective study material was composed of cDNA or gDNA derived from T cells, B-cell-depleted T cells, or PBMCs. Subjects who had been exposed to COVID-19, were actively infected with it, or had recovered from it provided the deeply sampled blood TCRbeta repertoires that made up the dataset. HLA class I and class II types, where available, came from metadata supplied by the sample provider rather than from assay-based typing. A freely available public database, intended as a resource for researchers studying the immune response to SARS-CoV-2, is where the repertoires were released. Points the paper makes about the study in general: The quantity of clinical and demographic metadata differed by source and by participant and was supplied without curation.

As to this clone: Its antigen remains unidentified. Qualities for individual bases were not recorded, and no much larger clone is one base off.

A second Seattle source provided samples from volunteer blood donors who had recovered from COVID-19. Collaborating institutions collected whole blood in K2EDTA tubes following their own protocols. For TCRbeta analysis, collaborators shipped samples in one of three forms: frozen whole blood, isolated PBMCs, or DNA extracted from either of those sample types. TCRbeta CDR3 regions were amplified from genomic DNA by means of the immunoSEQ Assay, a bias-controlled multiplex PCR. In the original analysis: The number of nucleated cells in each sample was estimated from the amplification of reference gene primers within the assay. To quantify the absolute abundance of each unique TCRbeta CDR3 rearrangement, sequence reads were collapsed and filtered. For each sample, productive Simpson clonality was calculated by taking the square root of Simpson's diversity index across productive rearrangements. The table was pulled from immuneACCESS by TCRdb, which kept in-frame rearrangements only. Such tables lose some clones; where checked, under half of the loss comes from unresolved V genes, and the rest has no known cause. V, J and clone size were drawn from that table, and D and trimming were deduced from the DNA. For this sample the table gives around 240,000 clones, of which 65% to 90% were detected only once. The top ten clones comprise roughly 1.4% of the sample.

As encoded in the germline V gene, CDR1 is MNHEY while CDR2 is SVGEGT. From the cysteine up to the phenylalanine, the CDR3 has a length of 13 residues. Just the 39-base CDR3 DNA is kept, in frame starting at base 1. V is cut by 3 bases and J by 11 bases, and the space between the germline ends is 15 bases. This sequence was found in a woman in her forties who had recovered from COVID-19. Sequencing was done on a sample of peripheral blood. The chain couples TRBV6-2 or TRBV6-3 to TRBJ2-3, and perhaps TRBD2 as D gene, on 6 matching bases. In nucleotide form, the sequence is TGTGCCAGCAGTTATCGGGACTTCGGGGGGCAGTATTTT. It specifies CASSYRDFGGQYF.